Detailed here is one TCR beta chain. The assay was immunoSEQ multiplex PCR, and TCRdb's table has in-frame clones only and misses some. The sample contains some 120,000 clones, more than 75% of which appear only once. The data belong to a study of blood T cell repertoires in COVID-19. Study-level background: The United States, Italy and Spain supplied acute and convalescent COVID-19 samples. The analysed material was cDNA or gDNA that came from T cells, B-cell-depleted T cells, or PBMCs.

Germline lookup yields CDR1 SGDLS and CDR2 YYNGEE. The CDR3 length is 14 residues. Trimming stripped 4 bases from V and 3 bases from J, with 13 bases between. The sample consisted of peripheral blood. The TCR sequence derives from a woman between 55 and 75 years old with acute or convalescent COVID-19. The V call is TRBV9, the J call TRBJ1-1; unclear D gene. This chain's CDR3 is CASSNLAVYTEAFF. The CDR3 DNA sequence: TGTGCCAGCAGCAATCTGGCGGTTTACACTGAAGCTTTCTTT.